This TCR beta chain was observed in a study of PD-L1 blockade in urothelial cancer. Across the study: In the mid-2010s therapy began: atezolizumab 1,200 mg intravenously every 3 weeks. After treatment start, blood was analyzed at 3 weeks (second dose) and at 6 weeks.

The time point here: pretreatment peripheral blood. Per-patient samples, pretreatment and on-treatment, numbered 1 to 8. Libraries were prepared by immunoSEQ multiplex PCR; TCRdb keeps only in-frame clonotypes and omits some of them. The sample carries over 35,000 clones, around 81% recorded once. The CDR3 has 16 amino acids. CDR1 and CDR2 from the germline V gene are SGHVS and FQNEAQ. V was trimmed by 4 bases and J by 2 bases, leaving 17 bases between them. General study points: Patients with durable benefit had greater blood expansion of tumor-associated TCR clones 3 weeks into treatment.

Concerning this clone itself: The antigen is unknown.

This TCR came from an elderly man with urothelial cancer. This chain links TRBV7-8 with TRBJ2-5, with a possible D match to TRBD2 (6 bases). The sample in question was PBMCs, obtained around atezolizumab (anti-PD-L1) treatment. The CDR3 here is CASSSPLLAIQETQYF. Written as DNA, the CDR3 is TGTGCCAGCAGCTCCCCCCTCCTAGCGATTCAAGAGACCCAGTACTTC.